The clone carrying this T cell receptor beta chain occurred once. The antigen is undetermined. Profiled with immunoSEQ multiplex PCR; TCRdb holds only in-frame clones, not every one. The table lists approximately 60,000 clones, roughly 85% of them singletons. The data derive from a study of siplizumab effects on memory and regulatory T cells. The study, taken as a whole, reports: Confirmation that proliferating Tregs from siplizumab cultures had suppressive function was not obtained.

Germline CDR1 and CDR2: SNHLY and FYNNEI. This CDR3 contains 12 residues. The germline V and J ends were trimmed by 4 bases and 4 bases, with 7 bases remaining between them. What was sequenced was memory CD4+ T cells sorted from blood. The receptor's source is a human donor in good health. The rearrangement joins TRBV2 to TRBJ2-5; unclear D gene. The CDR3: CASSVHGETQYF. The CDR3 bases are TGTGCCAGCAGTGTTCACGGAGAGACCCAGTACTTC.